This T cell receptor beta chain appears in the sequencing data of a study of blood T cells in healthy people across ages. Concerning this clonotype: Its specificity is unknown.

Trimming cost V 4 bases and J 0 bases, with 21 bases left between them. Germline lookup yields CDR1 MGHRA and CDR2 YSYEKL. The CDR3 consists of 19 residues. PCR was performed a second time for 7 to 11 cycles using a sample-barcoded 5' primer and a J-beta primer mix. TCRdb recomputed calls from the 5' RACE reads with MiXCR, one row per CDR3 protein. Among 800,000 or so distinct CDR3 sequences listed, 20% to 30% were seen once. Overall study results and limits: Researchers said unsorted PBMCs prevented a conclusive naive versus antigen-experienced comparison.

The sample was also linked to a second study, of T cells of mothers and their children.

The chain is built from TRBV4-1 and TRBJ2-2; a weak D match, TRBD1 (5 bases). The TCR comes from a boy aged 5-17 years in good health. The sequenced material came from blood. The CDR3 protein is CASSPGRLRQNPNTGELFF. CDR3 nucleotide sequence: TGCGCCAGCAGCCCAGGCCGCCTAAGACAGAACCCGAACACCGGGGAGCTGTTTTTT.